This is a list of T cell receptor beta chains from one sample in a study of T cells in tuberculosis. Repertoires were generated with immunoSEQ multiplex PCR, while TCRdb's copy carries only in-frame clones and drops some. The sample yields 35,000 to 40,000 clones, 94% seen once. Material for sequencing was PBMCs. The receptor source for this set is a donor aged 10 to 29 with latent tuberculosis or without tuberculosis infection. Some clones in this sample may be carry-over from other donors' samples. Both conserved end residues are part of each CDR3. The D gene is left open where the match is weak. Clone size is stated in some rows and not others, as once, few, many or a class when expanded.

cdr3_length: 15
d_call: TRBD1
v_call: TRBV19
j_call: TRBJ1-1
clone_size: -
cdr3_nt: TGTGCCAGTAACACTCCACGGGACAGAAACACTGAAGCTTTCTTT
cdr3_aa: CASNTPRDRNTEAFF

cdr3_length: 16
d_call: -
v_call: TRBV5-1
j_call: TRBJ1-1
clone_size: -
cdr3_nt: TGCGCCAGCAGCTTGGATGGTTCCGCAGGGATCGGTGAAGCTTTCTTT
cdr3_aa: CASSLDGSAGIGEAFF

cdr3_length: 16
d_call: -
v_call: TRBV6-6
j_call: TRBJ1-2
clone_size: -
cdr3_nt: TGTGCCAGCAGTTCGTCAGGCAGGGGAAAGTTGTATGGCTACACCTTC
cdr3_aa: CASSSSGRGKLYGYTF

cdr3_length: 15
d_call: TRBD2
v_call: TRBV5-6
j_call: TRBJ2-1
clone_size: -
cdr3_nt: TGTGCCAGCAGCTTAACTAGCGGTAGTTACAATGAGCAGTTCTTC
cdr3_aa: CASSLTSGSYNEQFF

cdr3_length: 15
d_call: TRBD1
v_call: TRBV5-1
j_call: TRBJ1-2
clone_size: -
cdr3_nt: TGCGCCAGCAGCCCGGACAGGGCAATAAACTATGGCTACACCTTC
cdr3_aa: CASSPDRAINYGYTF

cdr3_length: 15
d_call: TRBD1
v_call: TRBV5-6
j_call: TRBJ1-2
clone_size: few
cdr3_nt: TGTGCCAGCAGCGGGGACAGAGAGCTAAACTATGGCTACACCTTC
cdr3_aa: CASSGDRELNYGYTF

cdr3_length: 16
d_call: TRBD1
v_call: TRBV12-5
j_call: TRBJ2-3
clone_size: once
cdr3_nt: TGTGCTAGTGGCTACCCAAGGGGACAGGGCACAGATACGCAGTATTTT
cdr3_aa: CASGYPRGQGTDTQYF

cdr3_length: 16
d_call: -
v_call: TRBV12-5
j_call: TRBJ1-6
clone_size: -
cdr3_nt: TGTGCTAGTGGTTTGGTACTTGACACCCGGGGTTCACCCCTCCACTTT
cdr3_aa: CASGLVLDTRGSPLHF

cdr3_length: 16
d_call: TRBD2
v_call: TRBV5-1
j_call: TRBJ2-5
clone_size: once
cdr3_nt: TGCGCCAGCAGCTTGTACGGGGGGGCCGAACAAGAGACCCAGTACTTC
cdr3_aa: CASSLYGGAEQETQYF

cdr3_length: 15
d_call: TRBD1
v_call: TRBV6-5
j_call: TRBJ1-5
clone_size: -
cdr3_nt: TGTGCCAGCAGATCCACCGGGACAGGCAATCAGCCCCAGCATTTT
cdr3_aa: CASRSTGTGNQPQHF

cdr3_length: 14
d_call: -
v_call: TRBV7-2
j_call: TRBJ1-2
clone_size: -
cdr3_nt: TGTGCCAGCAGCTTAGGAGGGGGGGACGGTGGCTACACCTTC
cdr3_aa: CASSLGGGDGGYTF

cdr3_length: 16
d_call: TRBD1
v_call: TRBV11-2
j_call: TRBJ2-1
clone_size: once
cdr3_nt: TGTGCCAGCAGCCGAAACGGACAGGGGGCGGTTTTTGAGCAGTTCTTC
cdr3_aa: CASSRNGQGAVFEQFF

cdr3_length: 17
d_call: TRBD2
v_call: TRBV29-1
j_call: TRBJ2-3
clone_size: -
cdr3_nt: TGCAGCGCCCGAGGGCGGGGGGGCCGAGCCTTCACAGATACGCAGTATTTT
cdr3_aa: CSARGRGGRAFTDTQYF

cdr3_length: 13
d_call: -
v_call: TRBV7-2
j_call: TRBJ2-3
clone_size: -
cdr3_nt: TGTGCCAGCAGCTTGGGCGCCACAGATACGCAGTATTTT
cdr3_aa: CASSLGATDTQYF

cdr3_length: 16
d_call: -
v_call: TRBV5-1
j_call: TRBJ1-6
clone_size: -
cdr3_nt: TGCGCCAGCAGCTTGGGTCCCCAGGGTTCTGATTCACCCCTCCACTTT
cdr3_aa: CASSLGPQGSDSPLHF

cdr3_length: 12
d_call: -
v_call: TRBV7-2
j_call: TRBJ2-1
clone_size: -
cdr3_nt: TGTGCCAGCAGCTTAACGGTCTATGAGCAGTTCTTC
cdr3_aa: CASSLTVYEQFF

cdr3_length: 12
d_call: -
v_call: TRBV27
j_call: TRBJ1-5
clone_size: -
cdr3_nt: TGTGCCAGCAGTCCAAGGGGTCAGCCCCAGCATTTT
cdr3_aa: CASSPRGQPQHF

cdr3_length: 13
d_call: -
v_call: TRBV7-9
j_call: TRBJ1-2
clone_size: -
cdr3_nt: TGTGCCAGCAGCTTGGACAGTACCTATGGCTACACCTTC
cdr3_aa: CASSLDSTYGYTF

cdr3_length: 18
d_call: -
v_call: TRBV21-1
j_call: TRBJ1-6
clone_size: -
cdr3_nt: TGTGCCAGCAGCTTCGAGACGTCGGGGGACGCCTATAATTCACCCCTCCACTTT
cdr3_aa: CASSFETSGDAYNSPLHF

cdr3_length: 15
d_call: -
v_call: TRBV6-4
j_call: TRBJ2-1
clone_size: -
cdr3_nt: TGTGCCAGCAGGCCCCGGGACTTACCGGGCAATGAGCAGTTCTTC
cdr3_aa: CASRPRDLPGNEQFF

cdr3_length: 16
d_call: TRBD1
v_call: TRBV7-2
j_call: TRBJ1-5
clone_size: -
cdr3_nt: TGTGCCAGCAGCTTAGGGCGACAGGGTAGCAATCAGCCCCAGCATTTT
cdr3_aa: CASSLGRQGSNQPQHF

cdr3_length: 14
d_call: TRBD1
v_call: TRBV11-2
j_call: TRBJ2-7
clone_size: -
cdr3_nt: TGTGCCAGCAGCCAACGACAGGGTTCCTACGAGCAGTACTTC
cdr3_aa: CASSQRQGSYEQYF

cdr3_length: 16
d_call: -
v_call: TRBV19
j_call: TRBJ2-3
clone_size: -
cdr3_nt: TGTGCCAGTAGTAAAAGGGACTGCACTAGCACAGATACGCAGTATTTT
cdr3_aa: CASSKRDCTSTDTQYF

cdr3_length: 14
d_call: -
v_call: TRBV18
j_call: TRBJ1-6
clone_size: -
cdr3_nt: TGTGCCAGCTCAGCGAGCTCCTATAATTCACCCCTCCACTTT
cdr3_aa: CASSASSYNSPLHF

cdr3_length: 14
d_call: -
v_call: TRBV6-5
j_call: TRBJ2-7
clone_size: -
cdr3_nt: TGTGCCAGCAGTTACCGGGCGGGGATGGGCGAGCAGTACTTC
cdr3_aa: CASSYRAGMGEQYF

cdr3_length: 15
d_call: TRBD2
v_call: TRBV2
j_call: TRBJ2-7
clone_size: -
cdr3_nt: TGTGCCAGCAGGGGGACTAGCGGGGGCTCCTACGAGCAGTACTTC
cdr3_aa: CASRGTSGGSYEQYF

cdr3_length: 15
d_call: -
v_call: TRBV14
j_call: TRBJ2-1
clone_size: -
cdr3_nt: TGTGCCAGCAGCCAAGAAGGCAGGCCTTACAATGAGCAGTTCTTC
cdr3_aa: CASSQEGRPYNEQFF

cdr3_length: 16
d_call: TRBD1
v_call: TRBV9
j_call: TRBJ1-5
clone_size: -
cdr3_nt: TGTGCCAGTTCCCCCGGGACAGGTCTTATCAATCAGCCCCAGCATTTT
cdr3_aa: CASSPGTGLINQPQHF

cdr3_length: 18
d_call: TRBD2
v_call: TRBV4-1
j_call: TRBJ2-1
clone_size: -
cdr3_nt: TGCGCCAGCAGCCAAACCCCTGGGACTAGCGGGGGGTTGGGTGAGCAGTTCTTC
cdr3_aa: CASSQTPGTSGGLGEQFF

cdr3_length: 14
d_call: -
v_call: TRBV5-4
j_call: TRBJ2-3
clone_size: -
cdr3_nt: TGTGCCAGCAGCACGGACAGTCACACAGATACGCAGTATTTT
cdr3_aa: CASSTDSHTDTQYF

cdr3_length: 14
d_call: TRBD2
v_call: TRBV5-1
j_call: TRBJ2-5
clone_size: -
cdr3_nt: TGCGCCAGCAGCTCCGGGGGGGCTGAGGAGACCCAGTACTTC
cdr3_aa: CASSSGGAEETQYF

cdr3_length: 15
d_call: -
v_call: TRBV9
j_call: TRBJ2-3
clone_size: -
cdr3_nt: TGTGCCAGCAGCGTACAGGGGTTATGGACAGATACGCAGTATTTT
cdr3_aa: CASSVQGLWTDTQYF

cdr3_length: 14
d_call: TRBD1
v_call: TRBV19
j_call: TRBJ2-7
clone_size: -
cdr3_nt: TGTGCCAGTAGTACCCACGGGACAGCCTACGAGCAGTACTTC
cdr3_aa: CASSTHGTAYEQYF

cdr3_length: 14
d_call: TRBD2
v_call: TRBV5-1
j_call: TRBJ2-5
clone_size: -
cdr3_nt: TGCGCCAGCAGGCGGACTAGCGGGAGGGAGACCCAGTACTTC
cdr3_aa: CASRRTSGRETQYF

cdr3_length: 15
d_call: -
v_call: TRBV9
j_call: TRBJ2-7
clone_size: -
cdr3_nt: TGTGCCAGCAGCGTAGCGGGGGACAGCGCCTACGAGCAGTACTTC
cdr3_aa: CASSVAGDSAYEQYF

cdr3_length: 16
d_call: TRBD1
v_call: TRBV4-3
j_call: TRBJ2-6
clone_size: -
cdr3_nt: TGCGCCAGCAGCCAGAACAGGGGAACTGGGGCCAACGTCCTGACTTTC
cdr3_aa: CASSQNRGTGANVLTF

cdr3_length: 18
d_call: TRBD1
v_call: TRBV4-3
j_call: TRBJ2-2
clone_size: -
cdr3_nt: TGCGCCAGCAGCGCGCGCGCATCCGGGACAGCTAACACCGGGGAGCTGTTTTTT
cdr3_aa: CASSARASGTANTGELFF

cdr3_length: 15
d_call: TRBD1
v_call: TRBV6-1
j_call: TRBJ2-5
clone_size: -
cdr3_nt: TGTGCCAGCAGTCTATCGACAGGGGGCCAAGAGACCCAGTACTTC
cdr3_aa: CASSLSTGGQETQYF

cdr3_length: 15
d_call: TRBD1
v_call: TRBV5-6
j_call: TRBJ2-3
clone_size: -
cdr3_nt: TGTGCCAGCAGCACGAGGACAGGGCGCACAGATACGCAGTATTTT
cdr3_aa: CASSTRTGRTDTQYF

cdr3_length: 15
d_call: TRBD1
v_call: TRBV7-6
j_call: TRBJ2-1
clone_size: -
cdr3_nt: TGTGCCAGCAGTTTGGGACAGGGGGCGGGTGATGAGCAGTTCTTC
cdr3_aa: CASSLGQGAGDEQFF

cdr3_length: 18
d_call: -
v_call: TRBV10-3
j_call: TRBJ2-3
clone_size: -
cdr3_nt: TGTGCCATCAGTGCTGGACAGGGAGCAGGGGGGGGCACAGATACGCAGTATTTT
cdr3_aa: CAISAGQGAGGGTDTQYF

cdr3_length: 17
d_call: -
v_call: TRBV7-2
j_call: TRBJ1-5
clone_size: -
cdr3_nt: TGTGCCAGCAGCTTTTATGGGGGGACTTATAGCAATCAGCCCCAGCATTTT
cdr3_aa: CASSFYGGTYSNQPQHF